The clone carrying this T cell receptor beta chain has a handful of counts. This sample was taken from a study of blood T cells in healthy people across ages. The CDR3 contains 13 residues. Per germline, CDR1 LNHNV and CDR2 YYDKDF (reference sequence). V was pared by 1 base and J by 6 bases, with 3 bases of the junction left unmatched. The authors ran a second PCR of about 7 to 12 cycles using a sample-barcoded 5' primer and a J-beta primer mix. Each CDR3 protein gets one entry after TCRdb re-called the 5' RACE reads with MiXCR. Among about 760,000 distinct CDR3 sequences, 25% were seen once, and the ten largest hold under 9.5%. Separately, the same data were catalogued under a study of T cells of mothers and their children.

This TCR came from a boy between 5 and 17 years old in good health. The sample was blood. V and J are TRBV15 and TRBJ2-7; TRBD2 agrees at 7 bases. CDR3 DNA sequence: TGTGCCACCAGCAGAGGGGGAGGGTCCGAGCAGTACTTC. Protein: CATSRGGGSEQYF.